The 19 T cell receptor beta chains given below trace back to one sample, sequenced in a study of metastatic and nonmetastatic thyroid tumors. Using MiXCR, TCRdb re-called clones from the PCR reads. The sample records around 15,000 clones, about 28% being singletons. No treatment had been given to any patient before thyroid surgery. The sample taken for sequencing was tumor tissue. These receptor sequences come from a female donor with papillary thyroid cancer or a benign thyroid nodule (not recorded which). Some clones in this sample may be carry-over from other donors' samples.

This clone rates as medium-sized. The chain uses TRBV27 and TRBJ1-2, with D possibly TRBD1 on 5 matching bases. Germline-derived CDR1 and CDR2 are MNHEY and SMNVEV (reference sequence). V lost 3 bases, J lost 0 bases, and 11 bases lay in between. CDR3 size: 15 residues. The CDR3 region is CASSLDQQANYGYTF. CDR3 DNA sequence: TGTGCCAGCAGTTTGGACCAACAGGCTAACTATGGCTACACCTTC.

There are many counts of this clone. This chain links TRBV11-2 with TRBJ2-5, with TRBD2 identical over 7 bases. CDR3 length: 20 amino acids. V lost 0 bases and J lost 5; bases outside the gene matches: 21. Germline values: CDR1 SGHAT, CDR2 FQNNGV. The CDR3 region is CASSLDHIFWSGRARETQYF. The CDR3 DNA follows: TGTGCCAGCAGCTTAGATCATATTTTTTGGAGTGGGAGGGCCCGGGAGACCCAGTACTTC.

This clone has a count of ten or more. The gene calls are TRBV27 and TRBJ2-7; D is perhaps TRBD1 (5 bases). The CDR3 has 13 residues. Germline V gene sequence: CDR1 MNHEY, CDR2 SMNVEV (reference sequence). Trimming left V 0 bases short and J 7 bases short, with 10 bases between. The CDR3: CASSLSGLREQYF. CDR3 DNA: TGTGCCAGCAGTTTATCGGGGCTAAGGGAGCAGTACTTC.

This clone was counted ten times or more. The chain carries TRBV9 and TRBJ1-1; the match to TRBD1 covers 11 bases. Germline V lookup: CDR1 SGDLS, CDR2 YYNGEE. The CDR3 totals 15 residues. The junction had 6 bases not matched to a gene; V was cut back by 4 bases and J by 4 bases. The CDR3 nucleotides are TGTGCCAGCAGCTTATCCGGGACAGGGGGCACTGAAGCTTTCTTT. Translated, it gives CASSLSGTGGTEAFF.

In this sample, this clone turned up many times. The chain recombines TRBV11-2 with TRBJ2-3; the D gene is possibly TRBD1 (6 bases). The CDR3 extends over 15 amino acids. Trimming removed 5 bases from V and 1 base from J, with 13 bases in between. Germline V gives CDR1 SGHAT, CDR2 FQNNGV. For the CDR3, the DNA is TGTGCCAGCAGCCCGAGGGGGTTCGGCACAGATACGCAGTATTTT. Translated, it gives CASSPRGFGTDTQYF.

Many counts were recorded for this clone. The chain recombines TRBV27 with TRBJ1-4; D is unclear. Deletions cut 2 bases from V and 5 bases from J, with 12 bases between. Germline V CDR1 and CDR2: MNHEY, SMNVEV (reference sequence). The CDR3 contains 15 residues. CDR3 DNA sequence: TGTGCCAGCAGTTTAGGAGAAACCCCGAATGAAAAACTGTTTTTT. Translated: CASSLGETPNEKLFF.

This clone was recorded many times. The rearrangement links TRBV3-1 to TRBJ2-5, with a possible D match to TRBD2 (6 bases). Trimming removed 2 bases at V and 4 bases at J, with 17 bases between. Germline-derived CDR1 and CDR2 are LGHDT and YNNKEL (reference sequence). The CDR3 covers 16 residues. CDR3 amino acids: CASSQWGGGDRETQYF. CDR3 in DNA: TGTGCCAGCAGCCAATGGGGAGGAGGGGACCGAGAGACCCAGTACTTC.

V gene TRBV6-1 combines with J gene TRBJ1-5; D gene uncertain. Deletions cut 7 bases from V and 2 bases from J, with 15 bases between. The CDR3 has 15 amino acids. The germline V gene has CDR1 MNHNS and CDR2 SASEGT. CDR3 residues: CASILEGSGNQPQHF. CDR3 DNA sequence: TGTGCCAGCATCCTCGAAGGGTCGGGCAATCAGCCCCAGCATTTT.

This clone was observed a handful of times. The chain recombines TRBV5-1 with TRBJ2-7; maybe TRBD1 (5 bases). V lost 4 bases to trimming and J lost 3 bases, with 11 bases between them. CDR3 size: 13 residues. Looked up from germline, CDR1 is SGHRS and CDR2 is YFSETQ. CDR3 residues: CASSLDTRYEQYF. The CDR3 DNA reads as TGCGCCAGCAGCCTGGACACGCGCTACGAGCAGTACTTC.

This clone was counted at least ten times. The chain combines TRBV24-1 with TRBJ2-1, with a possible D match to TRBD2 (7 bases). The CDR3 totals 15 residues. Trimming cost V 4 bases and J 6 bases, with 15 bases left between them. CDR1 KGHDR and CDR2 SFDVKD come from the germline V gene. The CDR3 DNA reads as TGTGCCACCAGTGAAATACAGGGAGGGGTCAATGAGCAGTTCTTC. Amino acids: CATSEIQGGVNEQFF.

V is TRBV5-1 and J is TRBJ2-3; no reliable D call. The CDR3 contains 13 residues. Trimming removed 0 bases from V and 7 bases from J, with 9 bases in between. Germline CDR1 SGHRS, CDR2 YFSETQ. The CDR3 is CASSLADLYTQYF. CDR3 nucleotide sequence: TGCGCCAGCAGCTTGGCCGACCTGTATACGCAGTATTTT.

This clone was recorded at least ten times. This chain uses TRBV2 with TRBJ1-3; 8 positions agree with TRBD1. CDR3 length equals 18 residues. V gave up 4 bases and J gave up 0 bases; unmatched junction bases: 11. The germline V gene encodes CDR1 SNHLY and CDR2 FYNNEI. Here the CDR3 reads CASSVAGQAPFSGNTIYF. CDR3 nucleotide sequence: TGTGCCAGCAGTGTTGCGGGACAGGCACCCTTCTCTGGAAACACCATATATTTT.

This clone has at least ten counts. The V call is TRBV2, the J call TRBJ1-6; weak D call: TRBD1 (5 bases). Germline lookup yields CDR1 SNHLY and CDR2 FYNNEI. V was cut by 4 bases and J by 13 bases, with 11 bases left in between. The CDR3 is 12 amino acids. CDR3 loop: CASSGGDWPLHF. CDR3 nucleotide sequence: TGTGCCAGCAGTGGGGGGGATTGGCCCCTCCACTTT.

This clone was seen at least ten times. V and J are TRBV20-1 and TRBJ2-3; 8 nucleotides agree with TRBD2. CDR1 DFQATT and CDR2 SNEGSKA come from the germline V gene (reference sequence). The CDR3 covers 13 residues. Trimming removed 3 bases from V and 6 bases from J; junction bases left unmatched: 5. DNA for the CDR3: TGCAGTGCTAGCGGGAGGGGTGTTGATACGCAGTATTTT. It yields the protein CSASGRGVDTQYF.

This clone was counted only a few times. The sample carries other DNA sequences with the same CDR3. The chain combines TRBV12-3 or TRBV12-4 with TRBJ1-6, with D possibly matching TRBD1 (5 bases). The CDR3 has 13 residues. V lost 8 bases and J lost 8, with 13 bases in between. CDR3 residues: CASRRGADSPLHF. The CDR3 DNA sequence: TGTGCCAGCCGGAGGGGAGCCGATTCACCCCTCCACTTT.

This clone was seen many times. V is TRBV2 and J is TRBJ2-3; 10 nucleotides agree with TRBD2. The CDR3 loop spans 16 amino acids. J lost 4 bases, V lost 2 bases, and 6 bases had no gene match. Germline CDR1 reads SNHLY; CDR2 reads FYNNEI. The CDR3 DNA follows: TGTGCCAGCAGTGAAAAGGCTAGCGGGGGTTCAGATACGCAGTATTTT. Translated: CASSEKASGGSDTQYF. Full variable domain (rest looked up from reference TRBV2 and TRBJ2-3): EPEVTQTPSHQVTQMGQEVILRCVPISNHLYFYWYRQILGQKVEFLVSFYNNEISEKSEIFDDQFSVERPDGSNFTLKIRSTKLEDSAMYFCASSEKASGGSDTQYFGPGTRLTVL.

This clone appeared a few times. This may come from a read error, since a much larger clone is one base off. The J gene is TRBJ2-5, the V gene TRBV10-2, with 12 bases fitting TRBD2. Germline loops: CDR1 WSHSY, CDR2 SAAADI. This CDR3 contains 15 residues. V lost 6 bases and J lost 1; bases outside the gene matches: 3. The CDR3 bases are TGCGCCAGCAGCCGGACTAGCGGGGTCCAAGAGACCCAGTACTTC. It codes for CASSRTSGVQETQYF.

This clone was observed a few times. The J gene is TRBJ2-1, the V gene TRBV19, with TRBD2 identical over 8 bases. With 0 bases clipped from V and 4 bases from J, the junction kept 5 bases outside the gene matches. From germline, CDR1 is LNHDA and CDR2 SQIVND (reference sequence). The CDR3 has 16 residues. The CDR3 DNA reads TGTGCCAGTAGTATAGATATAGCGGGGTCATACAATGAGCAGTTCTTC. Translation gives CASSIDIAGSYNEQFF.

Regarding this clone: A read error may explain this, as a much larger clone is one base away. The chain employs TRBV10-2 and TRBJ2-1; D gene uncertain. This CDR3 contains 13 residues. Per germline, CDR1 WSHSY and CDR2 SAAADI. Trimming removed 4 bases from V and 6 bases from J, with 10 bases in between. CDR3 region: CASSAQTFNEQFF. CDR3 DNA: TGCGCCAGCAGTGCGCAGACGTTCAATGAGCAGTTCTTC.